These T cell receptor beta chains were read from a single sample in a study of OX40 agonist ivuxolimab in advanced cancers. Profiled with immunoSEQ multiplex PCR; TCRdb holds only in-frame clones, not every one. The sample contains 60,000 to 70,000 clones, nearly 90% of which appear only once. Specimen: CD4+ or CD8+ T cells sorted from blood, collected in a trial of the OX40 agonist ivuxolimab. The receptors shown here come from an adult with an advanced solid tumor such as melanoma, head and neck, liver or kidney cancer. The CDR3 runs from the conserved cysteine through the conserved F or W. The D gene is left open where the match is weak. Size values are once, few and many counts, or a class for expanded clones, and some rows have none.

j_call: TRBJ2-3; d_call: .; clone_size: .; v_call: TRBV25-1; cdr3_aa: CASSDYTDTQYF; cdr3_nt: TGTGCCAGCTCGGATTACACAGATACGCAGTATTTT
j_call: TRBJ1-1; d_call: TRBD1; clone_size: .; v_call: TRBV28; cdr3_aa: CASSTGTGNTEAFF; cdr3_nt: TGTGCCAGCAGTACCGGGACAGGGAACACTGAAGCTTTCTTT
j_call: TRBJ2-1; d_call: TRBD2; clone_size: .; v_call: TRBV7-9; cdr3_aa: CASSFVPSGLLSYNEQFF; cdr3_nt: TGTGCCAGCAGCTTCGTTCCTAGCGGGCTACTTTCCTACAATGAGCAGTTCTTC
j_call: TRBJ2-7; d_call: TRBD2; clone_size: .; v_call: TRBV27; cdr3_aa: CASTSLASGSNEQYF; cdr3_nt: TGTGCCAGCACGTCGCTGGCTAGCGGGAGTAACGAGCAGTACTTC
j_call: TRBJ1-2; d_call: TRBD1; clone_size: .; v_call: TRBV15; cdr3_aa: CATSRVRLGQGAGDYGYTF; cdr3_nt: TGTGCCACCAGCAGAGTCCGGTTGGGACAGGGGGCGGGGGACTATGGCTACACCTTC
j_call: TRBJ2-5; d_call: .; clone_size: .; v_call: TRBV9; cdr3_aa: CASSVRGGRETQYF; cdr3_nt: TGTGCCAGCAGCGTAAGGGGGGGCAGAGAGACCCAGTACTTC
j_call: TRBJ2-3; d_call: .; clone_size: .; v_call: TRBV5-1; cdr3_aa: CASSPPTDTQYF; cdr3_nt: TGCGCCAGCTCTCCCCCCACAGATACGCAGTATTTT
j_call: TRBJ2-7; d_call: .; clone_size: .; v_call: TRBV6-5; cdr3_aa: CARNPQGPWPYEQYF; cdr3_nt: TGTGCCAGGAACCCCCAGGGGCCCTGGCCCTACGAGCAGTACTTC
j_call: TRBJ1-6; d_call: .; clone_size: .; v_call: TRBV2; cdr3_aa: CASSDDRPNSPLHF; cdr3_nt: TGTGCCAGCAGTGACGACAGACCCAATTCACCCCTCCACTTT
j_call: TRBJ2-3; d_call: .; clone_size: .; v_call: TRBV7-2; cdr3_aa: CASGAAGGAADTQYF; cdr3_nt: TGTGCCAGCGGGGCGGCAGGCGGCGCAGCAGATACGCAGTATTTT
j_call: TRBJ1-6; d_call: TRBD1; clone_size: .; v_call: TRBV28; cdr3_aa: CASNEQGGLSYNSPLHF; cdr3_nt: TGTGCCAGCAATGAACAGGGGGGGCTCTCCTATAATTCACCCCTCCACTTT
j_call: TRBJ2-1; d_call: .; clone_size: .; v_call: TRBV5-6; cdr3_aa: CASSAWLPGNEQFF; cdr3_nt: TGTGCCAGCAGCGCGTGGCTTCCTGGGAATGAGCAGTTCTTC
j_call: TRBJ2-7; d_call: TRBD2; clone_size: .; v_call: TRBV28; cdr3_aa: CASLKTGTSGRAYEQYF; cdr3_nt: TGTGCCAGTCTTAAAACCGGGACTAGCGGGAGGGCCTACGAGCAGTACTTC
j_call: TRBJ2-5; d_call: TRBD1; clone_size: .; v_call: TRBV7-7; cdr3_aa: CASSLGRGNQETQYF; cdr3_nt: TGTGCTAGCAGCTTAGGCAGGGGGAACCAAGAGACCCAGTACTTC
j_call: TRBJ2-7; d_call: .; clone_size: once; v_call: TRBV10-2; cdr3_aa: CASRGTVTYEQYF; cdr3_nt: TGCGCCAGCAGAGGGACCGTCACCTACGAGCAGTACTTC
j_call: TRBJ1-6; d_call: .; clone_size: .; v_call: TRBV7-8; cdr3_aa: CASSPGRENSPLHF; cdr3_nt: TGTGCCAGCAGCCCCGGACGAGAAAATTCACCCCTCCACTTT
j_call: TRBJ1-1; d_call: .; clone_size: .; v_call: TRBV11-1; cdr3_aa: CASSLVGTEAFF; cdr3_nt: TGTGCCAGCAGCTTAGTAGGCACTGAAGCTTTCTTT
j_call: TRBJ2-5; d_call: TRBD1; clone_size: .; v_call: TRBV11-2; cdr3_aa: CASSLGQGPQETQYF; cdr3_nt: TGTGCCAGCAGCCTCGGACAGGGGCCGCAAGAGACCCAGTACTTC
j_call: TRBJ1-3; d_call: .; clone_size: .; v_call: TRBV15; cdr3_aa: CATSRDLSSGNTIYF; cdr3_nt: TGTGCCACCAGCAGAGATTTAAGCTCTGGAAACACCATATATTTT
j_call: TRBJ2-6; d_call: TRBD1; clone_size: .; v_call: TRBV7-9; cdr3_aa: CASSLLTGGSGANVLTF; cdr3_nt: TGTGCCAGCAGCTTATTAACAGGGGGCTCTGGGGCCAACGTCCTGACTTTC
j_call: TRBJ2-1; d_call: TRBD2; clone_size: .; v_call: TRBV5-1; cdr3_aa: CASSVSGTSGGAVEQFF; cdr3_nt: TGCGCCAGCAGCGTATCCGGGACTAGCGGGGGGGCCGTTGAGCAGTTCTTC
j_call: TRBJ2-1; d_call: TRBD2; clone_size: .; v_call: TRBV4-3; cdr3_aa: CASSRAVAGGPSAKFF; cdr3_nt: TGCGCCAGCAGCCGAGCGGTAGCGGGGGGCCCAAGTGCTAAGTTCTTC
j_call: TRBJ1-2; d_call: TRBD1; clone_size: .; v_call: TRBV7-2; cdr3_aa: CASSLAVTGGGGYTF; cdr3_nt: TGTGCCAGCAGCTTAGCAGTTACAGGGGGCGGAGGCTACACCTTC
j_call: TRBJ2-7; d_call: TRBD2; clone_size: .; v_call: TRBV27; cdr3_aa: CASSSSQREPSYEQYF; cdr3_nt: TGTGCCAGCAGTTCCTCCCAGCGGGAGCCATCCTACGAGCAGTACTTC
j_call: TRBJ1-6; d_call: TRBD1; clone_size: .; v_call: TRBV19; cdr3_aa: CASSPQRDSHFGLHF; cdr3_nt: TGTGCCAGTAGTCCCCAAAGGGACAGCCATTTTGGTCTCCACTTT
j_call: TRBJ1-2; d_call: TRBD1; clone_size: .; v_call: TRBV5-1; cdr3_aa: CASSLVVTGERGYGYTF; cdr3_nt: TGCGCCAGCAGCTTGGTTGTGACAGGGGAGAGAGGCTATGGCTACACCTTC
j_call: TRBJ1-4; d_call: .; clone_size: once; v_call: TRBV7-2; cdr3_aa: CASSLVAGEDEKLFF; cdr3_nt: TGTGCCAGCAGCTTAGTGGCAGGGGAAGATGAAAAACTGTTTTTT
j_call: TRBJ1-2; d_call: .; clone_size: .; v_call: TRBV28; cdr3_aa: CASTQPGRFRGYTF; cdr3_nt: TGTGCCAGCACCCAACCTGGGCGGTTCCGGGGCTACACCTTC
j_call: TRBJ2-5; d_call: TRBD1; clone_size: .; v_call: TRBV7-7; cdr3_aa: CASSLTGGYGETQYF; cdr3_nt: TGTGCCAGCAGCCTGACAGGGGGCTATGGAGAGACCCAGTACTTC
j_call: TRBJ1-6; d_call: TRBD1; clone_size: once; v_call: TRBV7-2; cdr3_aa: CASTLQGANSPLHF; cdr3_nt: TGTGCCAGCACCCTACAGGGGGCGAATTCACCCCTCCACTTT
j_call: TRBJ1-1; d_call: TRBD1; clone_size: .; v_call: TRBV5-1; cdr3_aa: CASSVATGTGFSVEAFF; cdr3_nt: TGCGCCAGCAGCGTCGCAACCGGGACAGGGTTCAGTGTTGAAGCTTTCTTT
j_call: TRBJ2-3; d_call: TRBD2; clone_size: once; v_call: TRBV7-9; cdr3_aa: CASSLESGGGARDTQYF; cdr3_nt: TGTGCCAGCAGCTTAGAGAGTGGCGGGGGGGCTAGAGATACGCAGTATTTT
j_call: TRBJ2-7; d_call: .; clone_size: .; v_call: TRBV21-1; cdr3_aa: CASSMRDSHYEQYF; cdr3_nt: TGTGCCAGCAGCATGAGGGACAGTCACTACGAGCAGTACTTC
j_call: TRBJ1-1; d_call: TRBD1; clone_size: .; v_call: TRBV18; cdr3_aa: CASSPQGLNTEAFF; cdr3_nt: TGTGCCAGCTCGCCACAGGGGTTGAACACTGAAGCTTTCTTT
j_call: TRBJ2-3; d_call: TRBD2; clone_size: .; v_call: TRBV10-3; cdr3_aa: CAISASGGRPDTQYF; cdr3_nt: TGTGCCATCAGCGCTAGCGGGGGGCGCCCAGATACGCAGTATTTT
j_call: TRBJ1-3; d_call: .; clone_size: .; v_call: TRBV30; cdr3_aa: CAWMGRETGNTIYF; cdr3_nt: TGTGCCTGGATGGGGAGGGAGACTGGAAACACCATATATTTT
j_call: TRBJ1-5; d_call: TRBD1; clone_size: .; v_call: TRBV28; cdr3_aa: CASSSTGQGHNQPQHF; cdr3_nt: TGTGCCAGCAGTTCCACCGGACAGGGGCACAATCAGCCCCAGCATTTT
j_call: TRBJ2-7; d_call: .; clone_size: .; v_call: TRBV9; cdr3_aa: CASSRGQGNYEQYF; cdr3_nt: TGTGCCAGCAGCCGCGGGCAAGGGAACTACGAGCAGTACTTC
j_call: TRBJ2-1; d_call: TRBD2; clone_size: .; v_call: TRBV11-2; cdr3_aa: CASSPRTSGGAANEQFF; cdr3_nt: TGTGCCAGCAGCCCTCGGACTAGCGGGGGGGCAGCAAATGAGCAGTTCTTC
j_call: TRBJ2-7; d_call: .; clone_size: .; v_call: TRBV15; cdr3_aa: CATSRESGASLSYEQYF; cdr3_nt: TGTGCCACCAGCAGAGAGTCAGGGGCTTCTTTATCCTACGAGCAGTACTTC
j_call: TRBJ1-1; d_call: .; clone_size: .; v_call: TRBV7-2; cdr3_aa: CASRTTGSVNTEAFF; cdr3_nt: TGTGCCAGCAGGACTACAGGGTCCGTGAACACTGAAGCTTTCTTT
j_call: TRBJ2-1; d_call: .; clone_size: .; v_call: TRBV9; cdr3_aa: CASSDPWGGGTRNEQFF; cdr3_nt: TGTGCCAGCAGCGACCCCTGGGGGGGCGGGACAAGGAATGAGCAGTTCTTC
j_call: TRBJ2-3; d_call: .; clone_size: .; v_call: TRBV5-1; cdr3_aa: CASSSTTGLRSTDTQYF; cdr3_nt: TGCGCCAGCAGCTCCACAACAGGGTTACGTAGCACAGATACGCAGTATTTT
j_call: TRBJ1-5; d_call: TRBD1; clone_size: few; v_call: TRBV6-5; cdr3_aa: CASSPRGGRNQPQHF; cdr3_nt: TGTGCCAGCAGTCCCAGGGGGGGACGCAATCAGCCCCAGCATTTT
j_call: TRBJ2-3; d_call: .; clone_size: .; v_call: TRBV9; cdr3_aa: CASSLDFDTQYF; cdr3_nt: TGTGCCAGCAGCCTCGACTTCGATACGCAGTATTTT
j_call: TRBJ1-4; d_call: .; clone_size: .; v_call: TRBV7-9; cdr3_aa: CASSPDGDEKLFF; cdr3_nt: TGTGCCAGCAGCCCGGACGGGGATGAAAAACTGTTTTTT
j_call: TRBJ2-7; d_call: TRBD1; clone_size: .; v_call: TRBV6-6; cdr3_aa: CASSYSGQGAREQYF; cdr3_nt: TGTGCCAGCAGTTACTCCGGGCAGGGGGCGAGGGAGCAGTACTTC
j_call: TRBJ1-5; d_call: .; clone_size: .; v_call: TRBV15; cdr3_aa: CATSRGSQPQHF; cdr3_nt: TGTGCCACCAGCAGGGGGAGTCAGCCCCAGCATTTT
j_call: TRBJ2-5; d_call: .; clone_size: once; v_call: TRBV9; cdr3_aa: CASSVQTSYQETQYF; cdr3_nt: TGTGCCAGCAGCGTACAGACTTCGTACCAAGAGACCCAGTACTTC
j_call: TRBJ2-7; d_call: TRBD2; clone_size: .; v_call: TRBV4-3; cdr3_aa: CASSQENSGGYYEQYF; cdr3_nt: TGCGCCAGCAGCCAAGAGAATAGCGGGGGATACTACGAGCAGTACTTC
j_call: TRBJ2-2; d_call: TRBD2; clone_size: once; v_call: TRBV5-1; cdr3_aa: CASSPSHGGGNTGELFF; cdr3_nt: TGCGCCAGCAGCCCGAGCCACGGCGGGGGAAACACCGGGGAGCTGTTTTTT
j_call: TRBJ2-1; d_call: TRBD2; clone_size: .; v_call: TRBV19; cdr3_aa: CASKLAGGPENEQFF; cdr3_nt: TGTGCCAGTAAATTAGCGGGAGGGCCAGAGAATGAGCAGTTCTTC
j_call: TRBJ2-1; d_call: .; clone_size: .; v_call: TRBV19; cdr3_aa: CASSPLLRGTHDNEQFF; cdr3_nt: TGTGCCAGTAGTCCCCTTCTTCGGGGGACACACGACAATGAGCAGTTCTTC